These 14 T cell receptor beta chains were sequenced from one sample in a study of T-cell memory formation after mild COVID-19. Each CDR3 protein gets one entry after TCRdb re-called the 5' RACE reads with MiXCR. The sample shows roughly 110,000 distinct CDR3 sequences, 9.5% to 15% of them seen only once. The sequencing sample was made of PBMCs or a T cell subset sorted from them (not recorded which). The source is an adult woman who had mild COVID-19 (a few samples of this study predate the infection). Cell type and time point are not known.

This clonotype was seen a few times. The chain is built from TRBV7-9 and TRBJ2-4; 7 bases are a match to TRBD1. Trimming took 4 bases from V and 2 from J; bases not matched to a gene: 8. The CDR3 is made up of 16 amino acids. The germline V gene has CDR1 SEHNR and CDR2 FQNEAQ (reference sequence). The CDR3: CASSSMTGITKNIQYF. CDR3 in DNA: TGTGCCAGCAGCTCCATGACAGGGATCACCAAAAACATTCAGTACTTC.

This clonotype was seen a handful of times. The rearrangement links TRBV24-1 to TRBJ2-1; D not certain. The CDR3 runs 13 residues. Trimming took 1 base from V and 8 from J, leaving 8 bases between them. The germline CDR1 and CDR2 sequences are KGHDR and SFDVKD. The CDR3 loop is CATSDFGEDEQFF. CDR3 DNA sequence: TGTGCCACCAGTGATTTTGGGGAAGATGAGCAGTTCTTC.

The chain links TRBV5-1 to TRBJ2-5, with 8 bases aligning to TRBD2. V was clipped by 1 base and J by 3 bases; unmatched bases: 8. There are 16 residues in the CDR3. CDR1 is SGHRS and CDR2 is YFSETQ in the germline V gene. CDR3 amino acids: CASSLYSGEGEETQYF. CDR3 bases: TGCGCCAGCAGCTTGTATAGCGGGGAGGGAGAAGAGACCCAGTACTTC.

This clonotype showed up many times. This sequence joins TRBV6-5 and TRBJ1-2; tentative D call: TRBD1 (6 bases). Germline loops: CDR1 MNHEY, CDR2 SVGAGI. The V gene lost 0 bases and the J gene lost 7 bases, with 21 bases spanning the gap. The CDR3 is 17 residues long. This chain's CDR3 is CASSYSKVSRGIGGYTF. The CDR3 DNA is TGTGCCAGCAGTTACTCGAAGGTATCCAGGGGCATCGGTGGCTACACCTTC.

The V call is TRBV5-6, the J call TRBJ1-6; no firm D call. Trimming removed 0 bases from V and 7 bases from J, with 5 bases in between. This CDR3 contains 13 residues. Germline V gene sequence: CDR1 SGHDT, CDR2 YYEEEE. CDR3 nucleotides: TGTGCCAGCAGCTTGGGCAGCAATTCACCCCTCCACTTT. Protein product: CASSLGSNSPLHF. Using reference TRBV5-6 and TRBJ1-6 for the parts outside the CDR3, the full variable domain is DAGVTQSPTHLIKTRGQQVTLRCSPKSGHDTVSWYQQALGQGPQFIFQYYEEEERQRGNFPDRFSGHQFPNYSSELNVNALLLGDSALYLCASSLGSNSPLHFGNGTRLTVT.

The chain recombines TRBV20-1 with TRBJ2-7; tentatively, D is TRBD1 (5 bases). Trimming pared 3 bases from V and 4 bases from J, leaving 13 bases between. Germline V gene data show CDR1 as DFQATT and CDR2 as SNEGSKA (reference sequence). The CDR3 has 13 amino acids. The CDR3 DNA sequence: TGCAGTGCTAGCCCTGGGGCAGCTTACGAGCAGTACTTC. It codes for CSASPGAAYEQYF.

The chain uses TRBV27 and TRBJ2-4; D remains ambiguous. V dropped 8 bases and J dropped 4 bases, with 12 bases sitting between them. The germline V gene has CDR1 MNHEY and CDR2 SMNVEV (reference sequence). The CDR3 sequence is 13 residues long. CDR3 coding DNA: TGTGCCAGCGCCTCCCTTATGAAAAACATTCAGTACTTC. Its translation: CASASLMKNIQYF.

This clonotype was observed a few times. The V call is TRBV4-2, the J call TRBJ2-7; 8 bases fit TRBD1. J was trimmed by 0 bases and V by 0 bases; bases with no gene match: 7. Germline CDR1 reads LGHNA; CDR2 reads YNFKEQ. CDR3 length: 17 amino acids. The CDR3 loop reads CASSQEISGTGSYEQYF. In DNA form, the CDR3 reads TGTGCCAGCAGCCAAGAGATATCCGGGACAGGCTCCTACGAGCAGTACTTC.

In DNA form, the CDR3 reads TGTGCCAGCAGCTTAGCGCAGTGGCAGGGGCGTCCTGGGGCCAACGTCCTGACTTTC. As protein: CASSLAQWQGRPGANVLTF. The chain joins TRBV7-9 to TRBJ2-6, with D possibly matching TRBD1 (6 bases). There are 19 residues in the CDR3. The V and J ends lost 0 bases and 2 bases respectively, with 17 bases between them. The V gene's germline CDR1 is SEHNR and CDR2 FQNEAQ (reference sequence).

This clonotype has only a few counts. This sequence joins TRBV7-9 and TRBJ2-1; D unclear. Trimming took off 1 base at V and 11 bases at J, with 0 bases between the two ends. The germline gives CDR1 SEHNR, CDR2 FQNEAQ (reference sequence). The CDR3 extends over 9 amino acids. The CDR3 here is CASSLEQFF. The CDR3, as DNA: TGTGCCAGCAGCTTAGAGCAGTTCTTC.

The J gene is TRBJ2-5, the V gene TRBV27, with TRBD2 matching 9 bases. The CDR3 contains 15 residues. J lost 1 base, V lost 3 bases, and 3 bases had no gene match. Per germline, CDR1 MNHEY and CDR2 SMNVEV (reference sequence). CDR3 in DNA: TGTGCCAGCAGTTTTTCGACTAGCGGCCAAGAGACCCAGTACTTC. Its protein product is CASSFSTSGQETQYF.

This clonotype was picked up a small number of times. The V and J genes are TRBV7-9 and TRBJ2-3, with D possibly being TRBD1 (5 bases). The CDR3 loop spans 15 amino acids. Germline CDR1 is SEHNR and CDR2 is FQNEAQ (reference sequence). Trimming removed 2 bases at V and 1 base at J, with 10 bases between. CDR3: CASSLRVGGTDTQYF. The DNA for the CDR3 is TGTGCCAGCAGCTTACGTGTAGGGGGCACAGATACGCAGTATTTT.

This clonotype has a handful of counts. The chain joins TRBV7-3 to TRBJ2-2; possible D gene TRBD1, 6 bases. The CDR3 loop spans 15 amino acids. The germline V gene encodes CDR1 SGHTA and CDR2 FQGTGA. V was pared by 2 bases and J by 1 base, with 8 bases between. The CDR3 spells CASSLGTLNTGELFF. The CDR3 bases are TGTGCCAGCAGCTTAGGGACACTGAACACCGGGGAGCTGTTTTTT.

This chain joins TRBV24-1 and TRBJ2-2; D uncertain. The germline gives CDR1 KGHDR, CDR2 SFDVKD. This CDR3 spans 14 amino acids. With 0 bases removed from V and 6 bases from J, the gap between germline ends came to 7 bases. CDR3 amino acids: CATSDLAFAGELFF. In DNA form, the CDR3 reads TGTGCCACCAGTGATTTGGCCTTTGCCGGGGAGCTGTTTTTT.